The clone carrying this TCR beta chain was detected many times. This sample was included in a study of T cells in Graves' hyperthyroidism and ophthalmopathy. TCR beta CDR3 region amplification was performed from RNA transcripts. An initial round of RT-PCR targeting the TCR CDR3 relied on the HTBI primer set. Using its own MiXCR run on the multiplex PCR reads, TCRdb lists one record per CDR3 protein. The sample gives 350,000 or so distinct CDR3 sequences, about 17% of which show up once; about a third is in the top ten. V shed 1 base, J shed 5 bases, and the junction held 6 bases outside the gene matches. CDR1 is DFQATT, CDR2 SNEGSKA, per germline (reference sequence). The CDR3 contains 15 residues.

The material sequenced was blood. This chain connects TRBV20-1 to TRBJ2-7; 12 bases fit TRBD2. This clonotype originated in a woman aged 25 to 39 with Graves' hyperthyroidism that later progressed to Graves' ophthalmopathy. CDR3 protein: CSARATSGRIHEQYF. The DNA of the CDR3 is TGCAGTGCTAGAGCTACTAGCGGGAGGATCCACGAGCAGTACTTC.